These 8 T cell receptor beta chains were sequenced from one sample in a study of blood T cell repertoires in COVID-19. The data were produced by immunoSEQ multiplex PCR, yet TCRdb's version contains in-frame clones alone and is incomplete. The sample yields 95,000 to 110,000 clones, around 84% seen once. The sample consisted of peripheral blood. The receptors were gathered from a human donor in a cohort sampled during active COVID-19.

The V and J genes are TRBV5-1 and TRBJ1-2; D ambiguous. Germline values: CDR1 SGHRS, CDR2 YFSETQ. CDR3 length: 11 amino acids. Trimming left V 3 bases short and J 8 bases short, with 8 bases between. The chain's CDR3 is CASSSFSGYTF. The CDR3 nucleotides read TGCGCCAGCAGCTCCTTCTCGGGCTACACCTTC.

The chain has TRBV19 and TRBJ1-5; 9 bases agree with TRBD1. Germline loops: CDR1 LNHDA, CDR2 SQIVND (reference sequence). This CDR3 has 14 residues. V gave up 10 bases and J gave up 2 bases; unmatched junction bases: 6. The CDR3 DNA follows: TGTGCCACGGACAGGGGTCTAGGCAATCAGCCCCAGCATTTT. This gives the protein CATDRGLGNQPQHF.

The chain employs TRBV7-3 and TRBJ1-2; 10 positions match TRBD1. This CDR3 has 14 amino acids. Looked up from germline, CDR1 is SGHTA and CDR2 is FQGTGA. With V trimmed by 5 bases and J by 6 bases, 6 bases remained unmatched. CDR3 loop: CASSPGTGAHGYTF. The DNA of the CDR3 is TGTGCCAGCAGCCCCGGGACAGGGGCCCATGGCTACACCTTC.

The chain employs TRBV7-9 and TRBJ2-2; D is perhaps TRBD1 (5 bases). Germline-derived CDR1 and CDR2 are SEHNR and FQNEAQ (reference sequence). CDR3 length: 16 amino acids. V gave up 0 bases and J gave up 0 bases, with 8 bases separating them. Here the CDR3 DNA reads TGTGCCAGCAGCTTAGCGGGGCCAACGAACACCGGGGAGCTGTTTTTT. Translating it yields CASSLAGPTNTGELFF.

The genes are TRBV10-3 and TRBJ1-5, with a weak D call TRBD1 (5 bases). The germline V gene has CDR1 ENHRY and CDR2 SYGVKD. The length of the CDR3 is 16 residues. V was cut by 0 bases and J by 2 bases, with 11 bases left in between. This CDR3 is CAISESARVGNQPQHF. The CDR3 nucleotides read TGTGCCATCAGTGAGTCGGCCAGGGTAGGCAATCAGCCCCAGCATTTT.

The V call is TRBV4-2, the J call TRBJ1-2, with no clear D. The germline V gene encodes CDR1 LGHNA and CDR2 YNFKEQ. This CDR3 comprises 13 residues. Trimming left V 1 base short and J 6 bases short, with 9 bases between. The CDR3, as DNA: TGTGCCAGCAGCCAAGGAGGGCGGGATGGCTACACCTTC. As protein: CASSQGGRDGYTF.

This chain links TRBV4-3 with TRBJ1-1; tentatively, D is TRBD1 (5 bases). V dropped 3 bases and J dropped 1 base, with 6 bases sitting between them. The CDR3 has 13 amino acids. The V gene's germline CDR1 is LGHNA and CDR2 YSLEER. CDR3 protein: CASSQTENTEAFF. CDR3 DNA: TGCGCCAGCAGCCAGACAGAGAACACTGAAGCTTTCTTT.

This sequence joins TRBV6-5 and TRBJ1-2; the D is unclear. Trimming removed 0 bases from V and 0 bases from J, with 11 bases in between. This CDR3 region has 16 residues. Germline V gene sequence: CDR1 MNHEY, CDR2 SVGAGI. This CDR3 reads CASSYSARLANYGYTF. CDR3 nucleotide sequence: TGTGCCAGCAGTTACTCCGCCCGTTTAGCTAACTATGGCTACACCTTC.